The clone carrying this T cell receptor (beta chain) was observed many times. The patients chosen for sequencing had shown expansion of CD8+CD57+ cells (detected by flow cytometry). Looked up from germline, CDR1 is LNHDA and CDR2 is SQIVND (reference sequence). V lost 3 bases to trimming and J lost 4 bases, with 3 bases between them. The CDR3 is 11 amino acids. The template used for profiling TCR beta VDJ and CDR3 was genomic DNA. TCRdb recomputed calls from the reads with MiXCR, one row per CDR3 protein. The table lists about 150,000 distinct CDR3 sequences, about 50% of them singletons. The sample comes from a study of CD8+CD57+ T cells in acquired aplastic anemia.

This clonotype originated in a human donor with aplastic anemia. Sequencing was carried out using sorted CD4+, CD8+, or CD8+CD57+ T cells (not recorded which) from PBMCs. This chain links TRBV19 with TRBJ1-2, with D hard to call. Here the CDR3 reads CASSMAYGYTF. In nucleotides, the CDR3 is TGTGCCAGTAGTATGGCCTATGGCTACACCTTC.